The next 19 T cell receptor beta chains were all read from a single sample in a study of T cells after somatic rescue of genetic block. Some clones are missing from TCRdb's copy, which holds only in-frame ones; the method was immunoSEQ multiplex PCR. The table includes about 110,000 clones, around nine tenths detected once. The material sequenced was peripheral blood mononuclear cells (PBMCs). The receptor source for this set is a woman between 18 and 30 years old.

The genes are TRBV6-5 and TRBJ1-2; TRBD1 might be the D (5 bases). Trimming left V 4 bases short and J 5 bases short, with 14 bases between. Per the germline V gene, CDR1 is MNHEY and CDR2 is SVGAGI. The CDR3 consists of 14 residues. CDR3 region: CASSSWDRAYGYTF. CDR3 DNA: TGTGCCAGCAGTTCCTGGGACCGGGCATATGGCTACACCTTC.

In nucleotides, the CDR3 is TGTGCCTGGGGACAGGGGGACGGCACTGAAGCTTTCTTT. It yields the protein CAWGQGDGTEAFF. This chain joins TRBV30 and TRBJ1-1; 10 bases map to TRBD1. The CDR3 runs 13 residues. The germline V gene encodes CDR1 GTSNPN and CDR2 SVGIG (reference sequence). Trimming cost V 5 bases and J 4 bases; bases outside gene matches: 4.

The genes are TRBV5-1 and TRBJ1-3; D may be TRBD1 (5 bases). Trimming left V 1 base short and J 0 bases short, with 14 bases between. There are 17 residues in the CDR3. Germline lookup yields CDR1 SGHRS and CDR2 YFSETQ. CDR3 bases: TGCGCCAGCAGCTTGATTGGGACGAAGAGCTCTGGAAACACCATATATTTT. Translation gives CASSLIGTKSSGNTIYF.

This clone occurred once. The genes are TRBV27 and TRBJ1-6; no definite D call. The V end was cut by 3 bases, the J end by 10 bases, with 10 bases between. There are 13 residues in the CDR3. From germline, CDR1 is MNHEY and CDR2 SMNVEV (reference sequence). Here the CDR3 reads CASSFTFDSPLHF. In DNA form, the CDR3 reads TGTGCCAGCAGTTTCACGTTCGACTCACCCCTCCACTTT.

V and J are TRBV5-1 and TRBJ1-5; D is possibly TRBD1 (6 bases). The CDR3 is 14 residues long. The V end was cut by 4 bases, the J end by 3 bases, with 11 bases between. Looked up from germline, CDR1 is SGHRS and CDR2 is YFSETQ. This chain's CDR3 is CASSIGTPNQPQHF. CDR3 DNA sequence: TGCGCCAGCAGCATCGGGACACCCAATCAGCCCCAGCATTTT.

V and J are TRBV30 and TRBJ2-1; the D gene is possibly TRBD1 (6 bases). The CDR3 totals 14 residues. Trimming took 5 bases from V and 9 from J, leaving 20 bases between them. CDR1 and CDR2 from the germline V gene are GTSNPN and SVGIG (reference sequence). The CDR3 loop is CAWGSRGRGSEQFF. The CDR3 nucleotides are TGTGCCTGGGGATCAAGGGGAAGGGGGAGTGAGCAGTTCTTC.

The gene calls are TRBV2 and TRBJ1-2; 9 bases align to TRBD1. The CDR3 totals 15 residues. The V gene's germline CDR1 is SNHLY and CDR2 FYNNEI. With 2 bases clipped from V and 7 bases from J, the junction kept 8 bases outside the gene matches. CDR3 region: CASSERDRETGGYTF. The CDR3 DNA sequence: TGTGCCAGCAGTGAAAGGGACAGGGAAACGGGTGGCTACACCTTC.

J is TRBJ1-2 and V is TRBV18; D unclear. V lost 2 bases, J lost 1 base, and 8 bases lay in between. The CDR3 extends over 14 amino acids. Germline V gives CDR1 KGHSH, CDR2 LQKENI. The CDR3 nucleotides are TGTGCCAGCTCACCATCAGAGGGTAACTATGGCTACACCTTC. Translated: CASSPSEGNYGYTF.

The chain combines TRBV11-3 with TRBJ1-1, with 7 nucleotides matching TRBD1. Germline V gives CDR1 SGHNT, CDR2 YENEEA. V dropped 5 bases and J dropped 0; count of bases not matched to a gene: 6. The CDR3 sequence is 15 residues long. As DNA, the CDR3 is TGTGCCAGCAGCCAAACGGACAGGCTGAACACTGAAGCTTTCTTT. Translated, it gives CASSQTDRLNTEAFF.

The gene calls are TRBV4-3 and TRBJ1-1; a weak D match, TRBD1 (5 bases). The germline gives CDR1 LGHNA, CDR2 YSLEER. This CDR3 is 13 amino acids long. V was shortened by 2 bases and J by 5 bases, with 9 bases between the two germline ends. The CDR3 region has the DNA TGCGCCAGCAGCCAACGTAGGGGAACTGAAGCTTTCTTT. It translates to CASSQRRGTEAFF.

This chain uses TRBV19 with TRBJ2-7; D unresolved. V was cut by 1 base and J by 3 bases, with 7 bases left in between. The CDR3 has 13 residues. Per the germline V gene, CDR1 is LNHDA and CDR2 is SQIVND (reference sequence). CDR3 loop: CASSIGGGYEQYF. The CDR3, as DNA: TGTGCCAGTAGTATAGGCGGCGGCTACGAGCAGTACTTC.

The chain combines TRBV11-3 with TRBJ2-4; 8 nucleotides agree with TRBD1. Germline values: CDR1 SGHNT, CDR2 YENEEA. J lost 8 bases, V lost 4 bases, and 10 bases had no gene match. The CDR3 covers 15 residues. This CDR3 is CASSSPDRGGDIQYF. CDR3 DNA: TGTGCCAGCAGCTCACCTGACAGGGGAGGTGACATTCAGTACTTC.

V usage is TRBV4-2 and J usage is TRBJ2-5; tentative D call: TRBD1 (7 bases). Per germline, CDR1 LGHNA and CDR2 YNFKEQ. The germline V and J ends were trimmed by 0 bases and 2 bases, with 22 bases remaining between them. This CDR3 is 19 amino acids long. DNA for the CDR3: TGTGCCAGCAGCCAAGATTCGGGGGCGTTTTGGACAGGTCAAGAGACCCAGTACTTC. This translates into CASSQDSGAFWTGQETQYF.

The V and J genes are TRBV18 and TRBJ1-1, with D unresolved. Germline V CDR1 and CDR2: KGHSH, LQKENI. V dropped 3 bases and J dropped 0 bases, with 11 bases sitting between them. This CDR3 spans 15 amino acids. The CDR3 region is CASSPDTYMNTEAFF. DNA for the CDR3: TGTGCCAGCTCACCCGACACCTATATGAACACTGAAGCTTTCTTT.

This clone has a single count. The V call is TRBV6-5, the J call TRBJ1-1; unclear D gene. There are 13 residues in the CDR3. V lost 5 bases and J lost 1, with 8 bases in between. The V gene's germline CDR1 is MNHEY and CDR2 SVGAGI. In DNA, the CDR3 is TGTGCCAGCAGTCTACAGTGGAACACTGAAGCTTTCTTT. This codes for CASSLQWNTEAFF.

The V gene is TRBV6-5, the J gene TRBJ1-1; D gene unclear. This CDR3 comprises 14 residues. Germline lookup yields CDR1 MNHEY and CDR2 SVGAGI. Trimming shortened V by 2 bases and J by 1 base, and 8 bases separated the two germline ends. CDR3 amino acids: CASSYAGSNTEAFF. CDR3 in DNA: TGTGCCAGCAGTTACGCAGGATCGAACACTGAAGCTTTCTTT.

The chain carries TRBV10-3 and TRBJ2-7; D tentatively fits TRBD1 or TRBD2 (5 bases each). With 6 bases removed from V and 5 bases from J, the gap between germline ends came to 23 bases. The CDR3 is 16 amino acids. Germline V lookup: CDR1 ENHRY, CDR2 SYGVKD. The DNA of the CDR3 is TGTGCCATCAGACCGAACCGGGACCGACACCTTAACGAGCAGTACTTC. This sequence encodes CAIRPNRDRHLNEQYF.

This chain links TRBV28 with TRBJ2-5, with TRBD2 identical over 10 bases. With V trimmed by 5 bases and J by 5 bases, 20 bases remained unmatched. This CDR3 has 19 amino acids. The germline V gene has CDR1 MDHEN and CDR2 SYDVKM. CDR3 DNA: TGTGCCAGCAGTCCCCAGGTGGGGAGCGGGGGGGCCGCAGGTGAGACCCAGTACTTC. Its translation is CASSPQVGSGGAAGETQYF.

The chain couples TRBV5-6 to TRBJ2-7, with D maybe TRBD1 (5 bases). The CDR3 has 13 residues. V lost 4 bases and J lost 4, with 12 bases in between. CDR1 and CDR2 from the germline V gene are SGHDT and YYEEEE. As DNA, the CDR3 is TGTGCCAGCAGCCTCCCGACAGAATACGAGCAGTACTTC. Amino acid sequence: CASSLPTEYEQYF.